This entry describes one T cell receptor beta chain. The sample comes from a study of blood T cell repertoires in COVID-19. This table comes from immunoSEQ multiplex PCR, and its TCRdb copy is limited to in-frame clones, with some not included. Here the sample spans around 130,000 clones, around 87% being singletons. Losses at the gene ends were 8 bases for V and 6 bases for J; bases not matched to a gene: 12. The CDR3 has 14 amino acids. CDR1 is KGHSH and CDR2 is LQKENI in the germline V gene. The rearrangement joins TRBV18 to TRBJ2-7, with 8 positions matching TRBD1. The sequence was collected from a human donor in a cohort sampled during active COVID-19. Sequenced input: peripheral blood. Written as DNA, the CDR3 is TGTGCCAGCACCCCGGGACAGGTTGGGTTCGAGCAGTACTTC. Protein product: CASTPGQVGFEQYF.